This T cell receptor beta chain was found in a study of T-cell reconstitution after alpha-beta-depleted transplantation in children. This clonotype has at least ten counts. Antigen specificity is unknown. Unique molecular identifiers were built into the TCRbeta library. TCRdb processed the PCR reads anew with MiXCR; each CDR3 protein has one entry. The profile shows 95,000 to 120,000 distinct CDR3 sequences, about 6.5% of them singletons. Study-wide results and caveats: It was reported that alpha-beta T cells came from several hundred expanded graft clones (about two months after transplant). At the one-year point after transplant, T-cell counts and TCRbeta diversity were found to come mostly from T cells that had been newly produced. Surviving recipient T cells and thymic progenitors produced the high day-60 TCRbeta diversity seen in some patients.

Germline values: CDR1 SQVTM, CDR2 ANQGSEA. This CDR3 contains 14 residues. Trimming took 4 bases from V and 0 from J; bases not matched to a gene: 3. The chain is built from TRBV29-1 and TRBJ2-7, with 10 bases aligning to TRBD2. The sample was PBMCs, mostly from graft donor cells, taken 360 days after TCRalphabeta/CD19-depleted stem cell transplant. The clonotype originates from a male patient between 2 and 15 years old who had a stem cell transplant for acute lymphoblastic leukemia, so the T cells may come from the graft donor. CDR3 sequence (DNA): TGCAGCGTTGGGCTAGCGGGAGTCTCCTACGAGCAGTACTTC. Its protein product is CSVGLAGVSYEQYF.